The TCR beta chain under discussion was sequenced for a study of T cell repertoires in cytomegalovirus infection. Study-wide results and limits: Totalled public TCR beta family frequency picked out people who carried CMV plus the relevant HLA.

This clonotype turned up a few times. The target antigen is unknown. A single record per CDR3 protein comes from TCRdb applying MiXCR to the reads. This sample has a few hundred thousand distinct CDR3 sequences, with around 35% found just once. The sequencing used cultured PBMCs, collected from culture after CMV antigen stimulation. The source is a human donor in good health (CMV status not recorded). Some clones in this sample may be carry-over from other donors' samples.

As DNA, the CDR3 is TGTGCCAGCAGCTTAGCGACGGGACTTCGCACAGATACGCAGTATTTT. This encodes CASSLATGLRTDTQYF. This chain links TRBV7-8 with TRBJ2-3, with D tentatively TRBD2 (6 bases). CDR1 SGHVS and CDR2 FQNEAQ come from the germline V gene. This CDR3 has 16 amino acids. Trimming left V 0 bases short and J 1 base short, with 11 bases between.